Listed here are 5 T cell receptor beta chains from one sample, sequenced in a study of response to subunit inactivated influenza vaccine (dated by TCRdb to 2017 to 2018). The library came from RT-PCR. Sequencer: Illumina HiSeq 2500. The public sequencing data were trimmed at Q25 with fastp and processed into clonotypes with MiXCR by TCRdb, which kept only in-frame beta chains. Entries are consolidated by CDR3 protein sequence, retaining the most common genes and DNA. The sample records 550,000 to 800,000 distinct CDR3 sequences, about 15% of which are singletons. Around 7.3% of the sample is taken by the ten largest. Source: PBMCs from blood, taken 14 to 15 days before vaccination. Receptor source: a man aged 50-59 years who received an inactivated influenza vaccine. Donor details come from another sample of the same person, matched by shared clones.

In this sample, this clonotype turned up a few times. The genes are TRBV28 and TRBJ2-1, with 10 bases that match TRBD2. Looked up from germline, CDR1 is MDHEN and CDR2 is SYDVKM. The CDR3 is 15 amino acids. With 5 bases clipped from V and 5 bases from J, the junction kept 6 bases outside the gene matches. Here the CDR3 reads CASSGLAEAHNEQFF. CDR3 DNA: TGTGCCAGCAGTGGACTAGCGGAAGCCCACAATGAGCAGTTCTTC.

Only a few counts were recorded for this clonotype. The chain uses TRBV28 and TRBJ1-2; 11 bases are shared with TRBD1. Trimming cost V 3 bases and J 4 bases; bases outside gene matches: 16. This CDR3 has 19 amino acids. CDR1 is MDHEN, CDR2 SYDVKM, per germline. CDR3 sequence (DNA): TGTGCCAGCAGTTTGGATGGGACAGGGGGTTCATTATTTTTCTATGGCTACACCTTC. Translation gives CASSLDGTGGSLFFYGYTF.

CDR3 coding DNA: TGTGCCATCAGACGACAGGGGGCAGGTCGTGAAGGAGATACGCAGTATTTT. It specifies CAIRRQGAGREGDTQYF. The chain uses TRBV10-3 and TRBJ2-3; TRBD1 matches at 10 bases. This CDR3 has 17 residues. V shed 6 bases and J 5 bases; nucleotides not matched to a gene: 14. Looked up from germline, CDR1 is ENHRY and CDR2 is SYGVKD.

This clonotype was seen more than once but under ten times. The chain recombines TRBV5-1 with TRBJ2-5; 8 nucleotides agree with TRBD2. The length of the CDR3 is 15 residues. CDR1 is SGHRS and CDR2 is YFSETQ in the germline V gene. The V gene end was trimmed by 6 bases and the J gene end by 2 bases; junction bases not matched to a gene: 9. CDR3 in amino acids: CASKLTGGGQETQYF. The CDR3 nucleotides read TGCGCCAGCAAGTTGACGGGAGGGGGGCAAGAGACCCAGTACTTC.

Ten or more counts support this clonotype. J is TRBJ1-2 and V is TRBV10-3, with TRBD1 matching over 7 bases. CDR3 length equals 14 residues. Germline loops: CDR1 ENHRY, CDR2 SYGVKD. V was clipped by 0 bases and J by 4 bases; unmatched bases: 2. The CDR3 reads CAISESGTVYGYTF. The CDR3 DNA reads TGTGCCATCAGTGAGTCCGGGACAGTCTATGGCTACACCTTC.